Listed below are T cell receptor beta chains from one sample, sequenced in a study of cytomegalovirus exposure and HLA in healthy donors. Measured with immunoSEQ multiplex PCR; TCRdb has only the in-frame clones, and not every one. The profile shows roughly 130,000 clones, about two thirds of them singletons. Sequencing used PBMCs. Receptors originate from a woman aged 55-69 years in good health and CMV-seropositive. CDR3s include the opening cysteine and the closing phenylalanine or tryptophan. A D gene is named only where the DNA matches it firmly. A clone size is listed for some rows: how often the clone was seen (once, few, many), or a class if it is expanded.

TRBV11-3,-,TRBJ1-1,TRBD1,CASSDRGTEAFF,TGTGCCAGCAGCGACAGGGGGACTGAAGCTTTCTTT
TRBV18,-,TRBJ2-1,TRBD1,CASSPQQGALNEQFF,TGTGCCAGCTCACCACAGCAGGGGGCGCTGAATGAGCAGTTCTTC
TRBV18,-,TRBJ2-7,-,CASSPPATGTSGQYF,TGTGCCAGCTCACCACCGGCCACAGGGACCTCGGGGCAGTACTTC
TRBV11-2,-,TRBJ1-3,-,CASSLAPLGNTIYF,TGTGCCAGCAGCTTAGCTCCCCTAGGAAACACCATATATTTT
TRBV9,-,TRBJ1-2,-,CASSTQGLVNYGYTF,TGTGCCAGCAGCACCCAGGGGCTAGTAAACTATGGCTACACCTTC
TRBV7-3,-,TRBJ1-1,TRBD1,CASSPRGDTEAFF,TGTGCCAGCAGCCCCAGGGGGGACACTGAAGCTTTCTTT
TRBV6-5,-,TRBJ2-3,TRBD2,CASSYSGRKDTQYF,TGTGCCAGCAGTTACAGCGGGAGGAAAGATACGCAGTATTTT
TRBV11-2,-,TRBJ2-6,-,CASSLDGRGVTGANVLTF,TGTGCCAGCAGCTTAGATGGCAGGGGAGTCACCGGGGCCAACGTCCTGACTTTC
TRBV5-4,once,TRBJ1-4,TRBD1,CASSFDRAATNEKLFF,TGTGCCAGCAGCTTCGACAGGGCGGCAACTAATGAAAAACTGTTTTTT
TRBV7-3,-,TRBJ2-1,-,CASSLQGHIEQFF,TGTGCCAGCAGCTTACAGGGGCATATTGAGCAGTTCTTC
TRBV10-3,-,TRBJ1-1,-,CAISVKQGGDTEAFF,TGTGCCATCAGTGTAAAGCAGGGTGGAGACACTGAAGCTTTCTTT
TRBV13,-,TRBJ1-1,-,CASSLVQLRAEAFF,TGTGCCAGCAGCTTAGTGCAGTTGCGGGCTGAAGCTTTCTTT
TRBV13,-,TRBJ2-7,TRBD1,CASSKRQGAGEQYF,TGTGCCAGCAGCAAAAGACAGGGGGCGGGTGAGCAGTACTTC
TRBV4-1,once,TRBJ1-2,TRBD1,CASSQPGTGRYGYTF,TGCGCCAGCAGCCAACCGGGGACAGGGAGGTATGGCTACACCTTC
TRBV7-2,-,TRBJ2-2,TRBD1,CASSNRQGDGELFF,TGTGCCAGCAGCAATCGACAGGGAGACGGGGAGCTGTTTTTT
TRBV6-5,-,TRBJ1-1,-,CASSYSQMNTEAFF,TGTGCCAGCAGTTACTCTCAGATGAACACTGAAGCTTTCTTT
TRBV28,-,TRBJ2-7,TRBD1,CASTPGGQTYEQYF,TGTGCCAGCACCCCAGGGGGACAGACATACGAGCAGTACTTC
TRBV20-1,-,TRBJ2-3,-,CSAARDTQYF,TGCAGTGCCGCCCGGGATACGCAGTATTTT
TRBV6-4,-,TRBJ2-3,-,CASKAASATDTQYF,TGTGCCAGCAAGGCGGCTAGCGCTACAGATACGCAGTATTTT
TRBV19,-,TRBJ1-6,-,CAGGTDSMNSPLHF,TGTGCCGGGGGGACGGACTCCATGAATTCACCCCTCCACTTT
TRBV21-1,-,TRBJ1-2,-,CASSKEGDGGNYGYTF,TGTGCCAGCAGCAAAGAGGGGGACGGGGGGAACTATGGCTACACCTTC
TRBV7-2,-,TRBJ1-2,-,CASSPRTRPAPNGYTF,TGTGCCAGCAGCCCCCGAACCAGGCCTGCACCCAATGGCTACACCTTC
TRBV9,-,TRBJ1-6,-,CASSVDSRENSPLHF,TGTGCCAGCAGCGTAGATAGCAGGGAAAATTCACCCCTCCACTTT
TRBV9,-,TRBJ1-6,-,CASSVEQNSPLHF,TGTGCCAGCAGCGTAGAACAGAATTCACCCCTCCACTTT
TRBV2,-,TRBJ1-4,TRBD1,CASSSGGTNEKLFF,TGTGCCAGCAGTTCAGGGGGGACGAATGAAAAACTGTTTTTT
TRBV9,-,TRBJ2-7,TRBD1,CASSVTGTGIHEQYF,TGTGCCAGCAGCGTAACCGGGACAGGGATCCACGAGCAGTACTTC
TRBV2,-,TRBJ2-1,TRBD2,CASSEASGAYNEQFF,TGTGCCAGCAGTGAGGCTAGCGGGGCCTACAATGAGCAGTTCTTC
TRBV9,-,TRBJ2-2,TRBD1,CASGVNRDRDSGELFF,TGTGCCAGCGGAGTAAATCGGGACAGGGATTCGGGGGAGCTGTTTTTT
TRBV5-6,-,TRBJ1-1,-,CASSRTGRNTEAFF,TGTGCCAGCAGCCGCACAGGGAGGAACACTGAAGCTTTCTTT
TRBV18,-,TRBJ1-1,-,CASSPTGVKNTEAFF,TGTGCCAGCTCACCGACGGGGGTGAAGAACACTGAAGCTTTCTTT
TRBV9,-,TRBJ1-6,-,CASSVGGSSYNSPLHF,TGTGCCAGCAGCGTCGGAGGGAGCTCCTATAATTCACCCCTCCACTTT
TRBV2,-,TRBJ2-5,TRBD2,CASSGTRAGGPETQYF,TGTGCCAGCAGTGGAACTAGAGCGGGGGGGCCAGAGACCCAGTACTTC
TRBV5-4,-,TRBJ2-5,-,CASSLAGGPYETQYF,TGTGCCAGCAGCTTGGCCGGGGGGCCGTACGAGACCCAGTACTTC
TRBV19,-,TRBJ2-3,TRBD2,CASTTTSGAGDTQYF,TGTGCCAGTACTACGACTAGCGGGGCGGGAGATACGCAGTATTTT
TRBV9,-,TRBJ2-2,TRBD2,CASTSRAGGQGTGELFF,TGTGCCAGCACCTCCAGGGCGGGGGGGCAGGGCACCGGGGAGCTGTTTTTT
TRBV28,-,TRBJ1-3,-,CASSSTVLTGNTIYF,TGTGCCAGCAGTTCGACAGTCCTTACCGGAAACACCATATATTTT
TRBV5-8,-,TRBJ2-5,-,CASSFDSETQYF,TGTGCCAGCAGCTTCGACTCGGAGACCCAGTACTTC
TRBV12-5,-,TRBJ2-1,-,CASGFGEQFF,TGTGCTAGTGGTTTCGGGGAGCAGTTCTTC
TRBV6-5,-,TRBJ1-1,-,CATIRENTEAFF,TGTGCCACCATCCGGGAGAACACTGAAGCTTTCTTT
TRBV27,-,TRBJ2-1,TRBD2,CASSLAGDYNEQFF,TGTGCCAGCAGCTTAGCGGGGGACTACAATGAGCAGTTCTTC
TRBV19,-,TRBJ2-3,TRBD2,CASSILLAGVTDTQYF,TGTGCCAGTAGTATCCTGCTAGCGGGGGTCACAGATACGCAGTATTTT
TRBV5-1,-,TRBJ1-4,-,CASSRQQGVGEKLFF,TGCGCCAGCAGCAGGCAACAGGGAGTAGGAGAAAAACTGTTTTTT
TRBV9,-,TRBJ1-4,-,CASSPTGGNEKLFF,TGTGCCAGCAGCCCCACGGGGGGTAATGAAAAACTGTTTTTT
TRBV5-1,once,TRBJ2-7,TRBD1,CASSKGTGTYEQYF,TGCGCCAGCTCCAAGGGGACAGGGACCTACGAGCAGTACTTC
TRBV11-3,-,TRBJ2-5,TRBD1,CASSFGTGGAQETQYF,TGTGCCAGCAGCTTCGGGACAGGGGGCGCCCAAGAGACCCAGTACTTC
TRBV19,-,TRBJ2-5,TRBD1,CASGTGRQETQYF,TGTGCCAGCGGGACAGGGAGGCAAGAGACCCAGTACTTC
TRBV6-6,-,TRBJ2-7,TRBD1,CASSHRQGSSYEQYF,TGTGCCAGCAGCCACAGACAGGGGAGCTCCTACGAGCAGTACTTC
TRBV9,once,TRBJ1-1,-,CASSVVGRGTEAFF,TGTGCCAGCAGCGTAGTGGGCAGGGGCACTGAAGCTTTCTTT
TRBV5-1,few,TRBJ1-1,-,CASEGHPNTEAFF,TGCGCCAGCGAAGGACATCCAAACACTGAAGCTTTCTTT
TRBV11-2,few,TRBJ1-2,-,CASSARGSGGYTF,TGTGCCAGCAGCGCCCGAGGATCGGGTGGCTACACCTTC